A single sample gave rise to the 5 T cell receptor gamma chains below, sequenced in a study of gamma delta lymphoproliferative disorders and STAT genes. TCRdb fed the multiplex PCR reads to CATT. The sample has some 2,000 gamma-chain clones; 10% are singletons. Sequencing used genomic DNA taken from PBMCs of patients and controls. Sequencing was carried out using blood. The receptors come from a human donor with gamma-delta T-cell large granular lymphocyte leukemia.

This clone has a handful of counts. This rearrangement joins TRGV10 to TRGJ1 or TRGJ2. TCRdb carries no J gene annotation; the J gene was assigned here by matching the DNA with germline. TRGV10 carries the ORF label, with uncertain function. Unmatched junction bases numbered 8, after V lost 8 bases and J lost 6 bases. The CDR3 extends over 12 amino acids. In nucleotides, the CDR3 is TGTGCTGCGTGGGATTATCCTTATAAGAAACTCTTT. Encoded protein: CAAWDYPYKKLF.

This clone appeared a few times. The rearrangement joins TRGV4 to TRGJ1 or TRGJ2. As TCRdb names no J gene, one was assigned here on the basis of a DNA match to germline. Germline values: CDR1 EGSTGY, CDR2 YDSYTSSV. The junction had 2 bases not matched to a gene; V was cut back by 0 bases and J by 0 bases. This CDR3 contains 14 residues. The CDR3 loop is CATWDGGNYYKKLF. The CDR3 bases are TGTGCCACCTGGGATGGGGGGAATTATTATAAGAAACTCTTT.

The V gene is TRGV9, the J gene TRGJ1 or TRGJ2. Here the J gene came from matching the DNA to germline, since TCRdb omits it. The CDR3 sequence is 14 residues long. Germline CDR1 and CDR2: GITISATS and ISYDGTV (reference sequence). V shed 9 bases and J 0 bases; nucleotides not matched to a gene: 11. CDR3 amino acids: CALPREGNYYKKLF. The CDR3, as DNA: TGTGCCTTGCCCAGAGAGGGGAATTATTATAAGAAACTCTTT.

The sample holds a few counts of this clone. The rearrangement links TRGV10 to TRGJ1 or TRGJ2. TCRdb is silent on the J gene; assignment here came from matching the DNA to germline. TRGV10 counts as an open reading frame of uncertain function. The CDR3 totals 14 residues. Trimming cost V 8 bases and J 8 bases; bases outside gene matches: 16. The CDR3 loop is CAAWDPSDPDKKLF. Written as DNA, the CDR3 is TGTGCTGCGTGGGATCCTTCGGATCCCGATAAGAAACTCTTT.

This clone qualifies as medium-sized. A far larger clone is one nucleotide away, so this likely arose from a read error. Other DNA sequences in this specimen translate into the identical CDR3. The V gene corresponds to TRGV10; no J gene was called. TRGV10 is an ORF, with its function uncertain. The CDR3 consists of 12 residues. CDR3 loop: CAAWAKSDKKLF. CDR3 DNA: TGTGCTGCGTGGGCTAAGTCGGATAAGAAACTATTT.